This paragraph covers one T cell receptor (beta chain) sequence. This clonotype was counted between two and nine times. This receptor's antigen is unknown. Base qualities are not recorded, but no much larger clone differs from it by a single base. This sample was included in a study of human T cells and chemical hapten exposure (dated by TCRdb to about 2021). About the study as a whole: For sensitization, 2% DPC in acetone was applied to a roughly 2 cm by roughly 2 cm area of upper inner arm skin. Throughout the study period of roughly five months, patients also received therapeutic DPC doses to the scalp every week. Patch testing was done on the upper back using Finn chambers containing 0.01% DPC, and results were scored after 6 days according to International Contact Dermatitis Research Group standards. The patient cohort, mostly female, included alopecia areata with under or over 50% scalp involvement, alopecia totalis and alopecia universalis. Libraries were pooled for sequencing, and per-sample TCR yields varied mainly because of small differences in library volumes within the pool. The study tracked peripheral blood TCR repertoire changes in vivo during primary and secondary sensitization to the hapten diphenylcyclopropenone (DPC) in alopecia patients. Blood samples were taken from patients before sensitization (week 0) and then at 2, 6 and about 24 weeks after DPC sensitization. Blood for TCR sequencing was provided by twenty-nine alopecia patients at one to four time points (pre-sensitization, 2, 6 and 24 weeks).

This specimen's time point label, interpreted: patch test 3, about 24 weeks after DPC sensitization. Reading the label with the study, this specimen's treatment or condition is: therapeutic diphenylcyclopropenone sensitization with weekly scalp DPC. At each patch-test visit, blood was drawn before the patch test was applied. Patients were eligible if aged 18 to 70, diagnosed with alopecia and judged suitable for DPC therapy, and pregnant patients were excluded. Total RNA was isolated from unfractionated whole blood collected in Tempus Blood RNA tubes. The paper's findings and limits, for the study overall: A positive correlation was found between the number of PT1 expanded TCRs and patch test score, with significance reached at thresholds 8, 16 and 32 but not 4. DPC sensitization did not change how many TCRs were above 1 in 1000 frequency, and no evidence was found of alterations in global repertoire structure. Compared with pre-sensitization or healthy control sets, expanded TCRs formed significantly more large CDR3 similarity clusters, which is consistent with antigen-driven responses. Repeated subsampling changed both the strength of the expansion versus patch-test correlation and the threshold at which that correlation became significant. Because all patients had alopecia, a presumed autoimmune disease, the immune response of the patients might differ from that of healthy individuals.

After removal of 3 bases from V and 0 bases from J, the junction retains 8 bases not matched to a gene. Based on the germline V gene (reference sequence), the CDR1 and CDR2 sequences are DFQATT and SNEGSKA. The CDR3 starts with the cysteine, ends with the phenylalanine, and has 16 residues. Only the CDR3 region is kept as DNA, spanning 48 bases read in frame from base 1. Libraries were constructed by RACE. The instrument was a NextSeq 500. Library preparation attached unique molecular identifiers to individual cDNA molecules for quantitative, reproducible TCR counting. Each blood RNA sample was used to sequence both TCR alpha and TCR beta chains. As for the original processing: Samples had a median of roughly 91,000 TCRs, with a range from roughly 23,224 to 750,000. The Decombinator software suite was used to annotate the V, J and CDR3 of the TCR reads. To make PS versus PT1 abundance plots, every sample was subsampled to the same number of TCRs (28,000). Expanded TCRs were defined as absent before sensitization and observed at least eight times at the 2-week time point. Through fastp at Q25 and MiXCR, TCRdb rebuilt clones from the public reads, retaining in-frame beta chains. Rows with a matching CDR3 protein are joined into one entry that keeps the most common DNA and genes. Here the V and J calls rest on TCRdb's processing, not on the authors' analysis. The sample has approximately 80,000 distinct CDR3 sequences on record, 13% of them singletons. Approximately 5.2% of the sample lies in the top ten.

This chain joins TRBV20-1 to TRBJ2-3, and TRBD2 matches 8 of the central bases. Sample: whole blood, taken in connection with sensitization to the hapten diphenylcyclopropenone (DPC). This TCR was recovered from a woman aged 45-60 years with alopecia areata. Some clones in this sample may be carry-over from other donors' samples. CDR3 protein: CSASTGRGSSTDTQYF. The bases read TGCAGTGCTAGTACCGGGAGGGGCTCTAGCACAGATACGCAGTATTTT.